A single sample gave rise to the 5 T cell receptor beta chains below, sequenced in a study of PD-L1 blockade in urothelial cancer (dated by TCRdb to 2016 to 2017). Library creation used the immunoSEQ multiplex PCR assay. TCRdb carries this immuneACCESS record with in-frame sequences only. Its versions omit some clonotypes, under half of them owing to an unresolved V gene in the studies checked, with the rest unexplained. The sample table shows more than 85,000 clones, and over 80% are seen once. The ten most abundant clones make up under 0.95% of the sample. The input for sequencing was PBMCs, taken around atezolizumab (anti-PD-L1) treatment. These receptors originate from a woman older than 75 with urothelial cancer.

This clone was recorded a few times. CDR3 sequence (DNA): TGCGCCAGCAGCTTGAAAGTGACAGGGTACTATGGCTACACCTTC. Translated: CASSLKVTGYYGYTF. V usage is TRBV5-1 and J usage is TRBJ1-2; 7 bases align to TRBD1. The germline gives CDR1 SGHRS, CDR2 YFSETQ. CDR3 length: 15 residues. V was pared by 1 base and J by 3 bases, with 6 bases of the junction left unmatched.

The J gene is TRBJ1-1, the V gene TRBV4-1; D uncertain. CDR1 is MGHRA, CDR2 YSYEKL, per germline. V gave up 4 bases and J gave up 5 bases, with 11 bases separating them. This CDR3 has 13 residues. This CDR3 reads CASSPQTWTEAFF. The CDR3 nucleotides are TGCGCCAGCAGCCCACAGACGTGGACTGAAGCTTTCTTT.

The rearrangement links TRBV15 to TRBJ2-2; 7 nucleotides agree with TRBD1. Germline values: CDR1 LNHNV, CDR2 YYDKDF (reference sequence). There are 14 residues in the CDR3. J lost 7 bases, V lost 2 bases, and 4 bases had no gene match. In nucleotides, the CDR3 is TGTGCCACCAGCAGAAGACAGGGCAGCGGGGAGCTGTTTTTT. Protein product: CATSRRQGSGELFF.

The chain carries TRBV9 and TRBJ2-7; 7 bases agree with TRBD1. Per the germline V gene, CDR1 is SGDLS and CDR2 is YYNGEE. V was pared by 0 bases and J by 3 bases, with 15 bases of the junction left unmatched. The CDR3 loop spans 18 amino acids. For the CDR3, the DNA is TGTGCCAGCAGCGTAGGTACCCCTGTGGGGACAGCTAACTACGAGCAGTACTTC. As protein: CASSVGTPVGTANYEQYF.

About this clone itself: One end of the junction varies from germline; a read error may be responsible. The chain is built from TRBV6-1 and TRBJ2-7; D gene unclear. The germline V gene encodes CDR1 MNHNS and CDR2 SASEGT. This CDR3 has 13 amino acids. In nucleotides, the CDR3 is TGTGCCAGCAGTGAAATTCGTATACAGAATCCATCCTTC. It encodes CASSEIRIQNPSF.